This record concerns one TCR beta chain sequence. The identical CDR3 is also encoded by other nucleotide sequences in the sample. These data originate in a study of blood T cell repertoires in COVID-19. Study-wide context: The analysed material was cDNA or gDNA that came from T cells, B-cell-depleted T cells, or PBMCs.

CDR1 and CDR2 from the germline V gene are MNHEY and SVGAGI. This CDR3 has 13 residues. Trimming left V 6 bases short and J 6 bases short, with 11 bases between. Clones were read by immunoSEQ multiplex PCR, and TCRdb kept only the in-frame ones, dropping some. This table has 200,000 to 300,000 clones, around 88% appearing once. The material sequenced was peripheral blood. The TCR comes from a young man with active or convalescent COVID-19. The chain links TRBV6-5 to TRBJ2-2, with TRBD1 as a possible D gene (5 bases). The CDR3 region has the DNA TGTGCCAGCAGCCGTCAGGGATCCGGGGAGCTGTTTTTT. This translates into CASSRQGSGELFF.